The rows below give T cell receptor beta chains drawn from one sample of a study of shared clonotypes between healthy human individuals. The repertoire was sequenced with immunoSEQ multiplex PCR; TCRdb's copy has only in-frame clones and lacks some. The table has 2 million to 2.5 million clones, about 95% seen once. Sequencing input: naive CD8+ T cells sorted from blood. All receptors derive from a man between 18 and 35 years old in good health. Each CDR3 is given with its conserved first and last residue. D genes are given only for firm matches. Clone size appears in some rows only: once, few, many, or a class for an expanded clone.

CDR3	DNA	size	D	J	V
CASSLAPPTSGVYEQYF	TGTGCCAGCAGCTTAGCGCCACCGACTAGCGGGGTCTACGAGCAGTACTTC	-	TRBD2	TRBJ2-7	TRBV7-8
CASTELAGGDTQYF	TGTGCCAGCACCGAACTAGCGGGTGGAGATACGCAGTATTTT	-	TRBD2	TRBJ2-3	TRBV27
CASSLGDRGYEQYF	TGTGCCAGCAGCTTGGGGGACAGGGGCTACGAGCAGTACTTC	once	TRBD1	TRBJ2-7	TRBV5-6
CASSVTTGRLRSSYEQYF	TGTGCCAGCAGCGTAACGACAGGGCGTCTCCGGAGCTCCTACGAGCAGTACTTC	-	TRBD1	TRBJ2-7	TRBV9
CASRRTGGLEKLFF	TGTGCCAGCAGGCGGACAGGGGGTCTTGAAAAACTGTTTTTT	-	TRBD1	TRBJ1-4	TRBV27
CASSILAGVNTGELFF	TGTGCCAGTAGCATTCTAGCGGGGGTGAACACCGGGGAGCTGTTTTTT	once	TRBD2	TRBJ2-2	TRBV19
CASSWGEMGTDTQYF	TGTGCCAGCAGTTGGGGGGAGATGGGGACAGATACGCAGTATTTT	-	-	TRBJ2-3	TRBV28
CASSPDPPEQFF	TGTGCCAGCAGCCCCGACCCACCTGAGCAGTTCTTC	-	-	TRBJ2-1	TRBV11-2
CASSLNTRMSYEQYF	TGTGCCAGCAGTCTAAACACACGGATGTCCTACGAGCAGTACTTC	-	-	TRBJ2-7	TRBV27
CASSEGGRYNEQFF	TGTGCCAGCAGTGAGGGCGGGAGATACAATGAGCAGTTCTTC	once	TRBD2	TRBJ2-1	TRBV2
CANSLDLGGKTQYF	TGCGCCAACAGCTTGGACCTAGGGGGAAAGACCCAGTACTTC	-	-	TRBJ2-5	TRBV5-1
CATQLLVGTEAFF	TGTGCCACCCAACTCTTGGTTGGTACTGAAGCTTTCTTT	-	-	TRBJ1-1	TRBV19
CASSGGPSAYNEQFF	TGTGCCAGCAGCGGCGGTCCCAGCGCCTACAATGAGCAGTTCTTC	-	-	TRBJ2-1	TRBV7-9
CASSFRTYEQYF	TGTGCCAGCAGTTTTAGAACCTACGAGCAGTACTTC	-	-	TRBJ2-7	TRBV28
CSVAGTVSPWLSSYEQYF	TGCAGCGTCGCCGGGACCGTATCTCCCTGGCTAAGCTCCTACGAGCAGTACTTC	-	-	TRBJ2-7	TRBV29-1
CAWSVQGVSYNEQFF	TGTGCCTGGAGTGTACAGGGCGTATCCTACAATGAGCAGTTCTTC	-	-	TRBJ2-1	TRBV30
CASSLAGGNEQFF	TGTGCCAGCAGCTTAGCAGGGGGTAATGAGCAGTTCTTC	-	TRBD1	TRBJ2-1	TRBV13
CASSLARGDGYTF	TGCGCCAGCAGCTTGGCCAGGGGTGACGGCTACACCTTC	-	-	TRBJ1-2	TRBV5-1
CASSLGDPYEQYF	TGTGCCAGCAGCTTAGGGGATCCCTACGAGCAGTACTTC	-	-	TRBJ2-7	TRBV5-6
CASSPGEIETQYF	TGTGCCAGCAGCCCCGGGGAGATAGAGACCCAGTACTTC	-	-	TRBJ2-5	TRBV7-9
CASSRTSSPYEQYF	TGTGCCAGCAGCCGCACAAGTTCCCCCTACGAGCAGTACTTC	-	-	TRBJ2-7	TRBV5-4
CASSLTGYNEQFF	TGTGCCAGCAGCTTAACAGGGTACAATGAGCAGTTCTTC	once	-	TRBJ2-1	TRBV7-9
CASSLDRSGNTIYF	TGTGCCAGCAGCTTGGATAGATCCGGAAACACCATATATTTT	-	-	TRBJ1-3	TRBV5-4
CASSLQGHEQFF	TGTGCCAGCAGCCTACAGGGGCATGAGCAGTTCTTC	-	TRBD1	TRBJ2-1	TRBV7-2
CASSFQTGGSSYEQYF	TGTGCCAGCAGCTTTCAGACAGGGGGCAGCTCCTACGAGCAGTACTTC	-	TRBD1	TRBJ2-7	TRBV5-6
CAWSAGGGWTGELFF	TGTGCCTGGAGCGCGGGGGGAGGGTGGACCGGGGAGCTGTTTTTT	-	TRBD2	TRBJ2-2	TRBV30
CASSQGGLAGAYEQYF	TGCGCCAGCAGCCAAGGGGGACTAGCGGGAGCCTACGAGCAGTACTTC	-	TRBD2	TRBJ2-7	TRBV4-1
CASSPGQSYEQYF	TGTGCCAGCAGCCCCGGACAAAGCTACGAGCAGTACTTC	-	-	TRBJ2-7	TRBV11-2
CASSLVGFRGVRTEAFF	TGCGCCAGCAGCTTGGTAGGCTTCAGGGGGGTAAGGACTGAAGCTTTCTTT	-	TRBD1	TRBJ1-1	TRBV5-1
CAWTVDGTGELFF	TGTGCCTGGACGGTAGACGGGACCGGGGAGCTGTTTTTT	-	-	TRBJ2-2	TRBV30
CASSLTGQNTGELFF	TGTGCCAGCAGTTTAACGGGACAGAACACCGGGGAGCTGTTTTTT	-	-	TRBJ2-2	TRBV27
CASSHSGTGGYEQYF	TGCGCCAGCAGCCACTCCGGGACAGGGGGCTACGAGCAGTACTTC	once	TRBD1	TRBJ2-7	TRBV4-1
CASSQDRVASYEQYF	TGCGCCAGCAGCCAAGATCGGGTAGCGAGCTACGAGCAGTACTTC	-	-	TRBJ2-7	TRBV4-3
CASSLDLGGGNEQFF	TGCGCCAGCAGCTTGGATCTGGGAGGTGGCAATGAGCAGTTCTTC	-	-	TRBJ2-1	TRBV5-1